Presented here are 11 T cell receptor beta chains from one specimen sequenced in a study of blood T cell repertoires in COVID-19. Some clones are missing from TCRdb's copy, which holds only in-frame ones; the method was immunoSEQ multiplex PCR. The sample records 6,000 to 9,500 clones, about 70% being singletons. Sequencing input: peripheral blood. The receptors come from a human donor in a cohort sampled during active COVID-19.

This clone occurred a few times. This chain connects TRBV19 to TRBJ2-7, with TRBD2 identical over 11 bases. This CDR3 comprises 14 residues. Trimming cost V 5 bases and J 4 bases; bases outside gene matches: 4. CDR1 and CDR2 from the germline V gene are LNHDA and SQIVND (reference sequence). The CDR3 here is CASSELAGVYEQYF. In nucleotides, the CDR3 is TGTGCCAGTAGTGAACTAGCGGGGGTATACGAGCAGTACTTC.

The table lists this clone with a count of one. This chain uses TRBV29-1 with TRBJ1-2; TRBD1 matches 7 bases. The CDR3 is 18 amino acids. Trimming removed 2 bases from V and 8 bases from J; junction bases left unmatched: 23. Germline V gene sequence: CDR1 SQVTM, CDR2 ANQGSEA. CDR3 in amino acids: CSVEPQMDRLFYYDGYTF. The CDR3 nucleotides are TGCAGCGTTGAACCCCAAATGGACAGGTTGTTCTACTATGACGGCTACACCTTC.

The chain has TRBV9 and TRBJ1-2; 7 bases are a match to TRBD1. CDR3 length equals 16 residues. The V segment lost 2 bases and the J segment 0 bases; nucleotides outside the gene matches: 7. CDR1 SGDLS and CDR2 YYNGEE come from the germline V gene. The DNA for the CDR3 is TGTGCCAGCAGCGTGTCCAAGGACAGGCCTAACTATGGCTACACCTTC. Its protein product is CASSVSKDRPNYGYTF.

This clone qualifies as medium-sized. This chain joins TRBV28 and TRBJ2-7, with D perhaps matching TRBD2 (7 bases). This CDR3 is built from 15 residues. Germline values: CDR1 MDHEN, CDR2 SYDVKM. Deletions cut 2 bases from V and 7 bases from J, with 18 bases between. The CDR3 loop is CASSLGTFPGGEQYF. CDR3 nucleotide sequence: TGTGCCAGCAGTTTAGGGACATTCCCCGGGGGGGAGCAGTACTTC.

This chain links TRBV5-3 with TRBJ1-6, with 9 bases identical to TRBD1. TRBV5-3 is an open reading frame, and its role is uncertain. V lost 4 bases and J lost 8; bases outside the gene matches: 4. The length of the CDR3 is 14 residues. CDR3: CARSRDREDSPLHF. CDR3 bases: TGTGCCAGAAGCCGGGACAGGGAGGATTCACCCCTCCACTTT.

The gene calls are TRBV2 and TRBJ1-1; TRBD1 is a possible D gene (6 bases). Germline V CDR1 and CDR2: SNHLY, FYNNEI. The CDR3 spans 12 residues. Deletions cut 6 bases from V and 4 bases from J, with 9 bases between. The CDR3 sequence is CASRLQGTEAFF. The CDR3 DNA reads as TGTGCCAGCAGATTACAGGGCACTGAAGCTTTCTTT.

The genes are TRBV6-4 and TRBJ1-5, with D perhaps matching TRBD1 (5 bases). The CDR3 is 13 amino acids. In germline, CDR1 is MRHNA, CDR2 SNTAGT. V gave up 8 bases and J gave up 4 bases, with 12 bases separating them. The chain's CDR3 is CASSGGDNQPQHF. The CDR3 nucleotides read TGTGCCAGCTCGGGAGGGGATAATCAGCCCCAGCATTTT.

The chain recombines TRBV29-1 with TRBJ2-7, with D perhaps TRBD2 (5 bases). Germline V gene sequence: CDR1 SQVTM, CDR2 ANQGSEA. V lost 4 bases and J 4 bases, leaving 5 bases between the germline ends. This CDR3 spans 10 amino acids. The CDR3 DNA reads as TGCAGCGTTGGGACTTACGAGCAGTACTTC. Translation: CSVGTYEQYF.

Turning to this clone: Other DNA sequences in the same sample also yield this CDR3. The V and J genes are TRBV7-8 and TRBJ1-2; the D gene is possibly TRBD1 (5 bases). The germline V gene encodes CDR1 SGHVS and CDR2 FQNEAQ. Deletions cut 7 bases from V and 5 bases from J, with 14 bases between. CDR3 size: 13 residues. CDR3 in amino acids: CASTPGGGYGYTF. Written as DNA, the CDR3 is TGTGCCAGCACCCCGGGGGGGGGGTATGGCTACACCTTC. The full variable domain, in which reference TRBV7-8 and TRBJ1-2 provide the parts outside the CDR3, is GAGVSQSPRYKVAKRGQDVALRCDPISGHVSLFWYQQALGQGPEFLTYFQNEAQLDKSGLPSDRFFAERPEGSVSTLKIQRTQQEDSAVYLCASTPGGGYGYTFGSGTRLTVV.

The CDR3 DNA is TGCGCCAGCAGCTTTGGACTAGCGGAGACCTACGAGCAGTACTTC. This codes for CASSFGLAETYEQYF. V is TRBV4-3 and J is TRBJ2-7; 10 bases map to TRBD2. The CDR3 length is 15 residues. With V trimmed by 5 bases and J by 2 bases, 6 bases remained unmatched. CDR1 and CDR2 from the germline V gene are LGHNA and YSLEER.

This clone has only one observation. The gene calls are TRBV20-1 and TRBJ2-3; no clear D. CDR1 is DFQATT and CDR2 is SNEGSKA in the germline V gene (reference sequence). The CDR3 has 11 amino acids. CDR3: CKAETTDTQYF. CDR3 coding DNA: TGCAAGGCGGAAACCACAGATACGCAGTATTTT.